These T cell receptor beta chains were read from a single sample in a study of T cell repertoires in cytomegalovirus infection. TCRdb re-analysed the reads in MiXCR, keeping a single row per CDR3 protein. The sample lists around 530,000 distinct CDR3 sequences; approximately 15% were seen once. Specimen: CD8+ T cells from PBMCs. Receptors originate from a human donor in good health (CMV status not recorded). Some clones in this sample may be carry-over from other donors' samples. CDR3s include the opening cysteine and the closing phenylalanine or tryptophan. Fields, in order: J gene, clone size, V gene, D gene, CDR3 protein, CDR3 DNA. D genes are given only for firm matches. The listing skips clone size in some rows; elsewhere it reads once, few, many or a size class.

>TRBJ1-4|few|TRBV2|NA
CASSGFLQKRTPSEKLFF
TGTGCCAGCAGTGGATTCCTTCAGAAACGGACACCCAGTGAAAAACTGTTTTTT
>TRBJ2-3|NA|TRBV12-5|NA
CASGFGDSTDTQYF
TGTGCTAGTGGTTTTGGGGACAGCACAGATACGCAGTATTTT
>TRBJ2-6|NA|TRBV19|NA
CASSARQSSGANVLTF
TGTGCCAGTAGTGCAAGACAGAGCTCTGGGGCCAACGTCCTGACTTTC
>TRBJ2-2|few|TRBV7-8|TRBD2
CASSLVAGAKTGELFF
TGTGCAAGCAGCTTAGTTGCGGGAGCGAAAACCGGGGAGCTGTTTTTT
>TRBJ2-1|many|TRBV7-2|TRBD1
CASSLPRDRIPYNEQFF
TGTGCCAGCAGCTTACCCCGGGACAGGATCCCCTACAATGAGCAGTTCTTC
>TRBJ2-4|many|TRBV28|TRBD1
CASSSGTGINIQYF
TGTGCCAGCAGTTCGGGGACAGGGATAAACATTCAGTACTTC
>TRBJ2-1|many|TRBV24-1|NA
CATSAPRGAGKNEQFF
TGTGCCACCAGTGCCCCAAGGGGGGCGGGAAAGAATGAGCAGTTCTTC
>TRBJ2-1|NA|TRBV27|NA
CASSPSAGTHYNEQFF
TGTGCCAGCAGTCCCTCGGCCGGGACTCACTACAATGAGCAGTTCTTC
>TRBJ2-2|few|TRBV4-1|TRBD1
CASSRTGVGELFF
TGCGCCAGCAGCCGGACAGGGGTCGGGGAGCTGTTTTTT
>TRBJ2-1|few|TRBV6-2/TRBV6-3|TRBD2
CASSYSSGGLYNEQFF
TGTGCCAGCAGTTACAGTAGCGGGGGACTCTACAATGAGCAGTTCTTC
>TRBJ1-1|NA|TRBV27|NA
CASSLSGGRHIEAFF
TGTGCCAGCAGTTTATCGGGGGGCAGGCACATTGAAGCTTTCTTT
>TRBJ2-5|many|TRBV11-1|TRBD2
CASSLREYQETQYF
TGTGCCAGCAGCTTGCGGGAGTACCAAGAGACCCAGTACTTC
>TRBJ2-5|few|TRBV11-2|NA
CASSLTMETQYF
TGTGCCAGCAGCTTGACGATGGAGACCCAGTACTTC
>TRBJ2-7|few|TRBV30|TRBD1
CAWSSGQGAYEQYF
TGTGCCTGGAGTTCCGGACAGGGGGCCTACGAGCAGTACTTC
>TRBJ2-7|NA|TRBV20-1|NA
CSARGQSREQYF
TGCAGTGCGAGGGGACAATCGCGCGAGCAGTACTTC
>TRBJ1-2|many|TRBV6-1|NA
CASRDWDYGYTF
TGTGCCAGCAGGGACTGGGACTATGGCTACACCTTC
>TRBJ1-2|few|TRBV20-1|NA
CSAQRAGYTF
TGCAGTGCTCAGAGGGCTGGCTACACCTTC
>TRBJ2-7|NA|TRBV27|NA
CASSPPSYVQYF
TGTGCCAGCAGTCCGCCCTCCTACGTGCAGTACTTC
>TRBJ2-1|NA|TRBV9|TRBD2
CASSVEASGGGSEQFF
TGTGCCAGCAGCGTAGAGGCGAGCGGGGGAGGAAGTGAGCAGTTCTTC
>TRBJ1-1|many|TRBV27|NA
CASSPLRDSISEAFF
TGTGCCAGCAGTCCACTCAGGGACTCCATCTCTGAAGCTTTCTTT
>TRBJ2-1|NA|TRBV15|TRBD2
CATSRGASGALWNEQFF
TGTGCCACCAGCAGAGGGGCTAGCGGGGCGTTATGGAATGAGCAGTTCTTC
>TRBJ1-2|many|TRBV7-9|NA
CASSPGTYGYTF
TGTGCCAGCAGCCCCGGGACCTATGGCTACACCTTC
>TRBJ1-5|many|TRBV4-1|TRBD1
CASSHAGGGNQPQHF
TGCGCCAGCAGCCATGCAGGGGGTGGCAATCAGCCCCAGCATTTT
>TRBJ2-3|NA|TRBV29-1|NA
CSVEGSGGTDTQYF
TGCAGCGTTGAGGGGTCAGGGGGGACAGATACGCAGTATTTT
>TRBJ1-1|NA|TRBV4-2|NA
CASSQGGGRRSNTEAFF
TGTGCCAGCAGCCAAGGGGGGGGCCGGAGATCCAACACTGAAGCTTTCTTT
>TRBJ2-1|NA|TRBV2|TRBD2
CASSTSGRGYNEQFF
TGTGCCAGCAGTACTAGCGGGAGGGGTTACAATGAGCAGTTCTTC
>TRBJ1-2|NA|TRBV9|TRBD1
CASSVGGQGTTINYGYTF
TGTGCCAGCAGCGTAGGGGGACAGGGGACAACGATAAACTATGGCTACACCTTC
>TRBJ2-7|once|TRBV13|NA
CASSSRRDMYEQYF
TGTGCCAGCAGCTCCCGGCGGGACATGTACGAGCAGTACTTC
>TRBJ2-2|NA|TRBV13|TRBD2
CASSFRDYHTGELFF
TGTGCCAGCAGCTTCCGGGACTATCACACCGGGGAGCTGTTTTTT
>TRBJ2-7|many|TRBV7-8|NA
CASSLASSAKYEQYF
TGTGCCAGCAGCTTAGCATCGTCAGCGAAATACGAGCAGTACTTC
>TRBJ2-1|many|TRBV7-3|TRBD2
CASSSGLAGGGYEQFF
TGTGCCAGCAGCTCCGGACTAGCGGGAGGGGGTTATGAGCAGTTCTTC
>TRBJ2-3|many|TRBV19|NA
CASSIDVADTQYF
TGTGCCAGTAGTATAGATGTTGCAGATACGCAGTATTTT
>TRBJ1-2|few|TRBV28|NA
CASSGLGTTYGYTF
TGTGCCAGCAGTGGACTCGGGACAACCTATGGCTACACCTTC
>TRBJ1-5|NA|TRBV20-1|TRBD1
CSAHRKGQYNQPQHF
TGCAGTGCCCATAGGAAGGGACAGTACAATCAGCCCCAGCATTTT
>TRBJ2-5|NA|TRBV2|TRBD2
CASSRWPPSGVQETQYF
TGTGCCAGCAGCCGCTGGCCCCCTAGCGGAGTTCAAGAGACCCAGTACTTC
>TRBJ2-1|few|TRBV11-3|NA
CASSLRGIGNEQFF
TGTGCCAGCAGCTTACGAGGGATCGGCAATGAGCAGTTCTTC
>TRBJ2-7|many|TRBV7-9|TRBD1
CASSYPGQVYEQYF
TGTGCCAGCAGTTACCCCGGACAGGTCTACGAGCAGTACTTC
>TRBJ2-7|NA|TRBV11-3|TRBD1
CASSDRDRPYAQYF
TGTGCCAGCAGCGACCGGGACAGGCCCTACGCGCAGTACTTC
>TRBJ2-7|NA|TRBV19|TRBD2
CASTGKTSGYEQYF
TGTGCCAGCACCGGAAAGACTAGCGGCTACGAGCAGTACTTC
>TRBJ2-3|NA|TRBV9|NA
CASSHDPGADGSTDTQYF
TGTGCCAGCAGCCATGACCCGGGAGCGGATGGAAGCACAGATACGCAGTATTTT
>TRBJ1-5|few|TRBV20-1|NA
CSARGLWRVLRLNQPQHF
TGCAGTGCTAGAGGTTTGTGGCGGGTCTTAAGATTGAATCAGCCCCAGCATTTT
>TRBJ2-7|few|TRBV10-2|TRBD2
CASSFGLAGFNEQYF
TGCGCCAGCAGTTTTGGACTAGCGGGTTTCAACGAGCAGTACTTC
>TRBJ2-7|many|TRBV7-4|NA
CASSLALKECYEQYF
TGTGCCAGCAGCTTAGCGCTAAAGGAGTGCTACGAGCAGTACTTC
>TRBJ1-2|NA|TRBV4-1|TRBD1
CASSQTGQGADGYTF
TGCGCCAGCAGCCAGACGGGACAGGGGGCGGATGGCTACACCTTC
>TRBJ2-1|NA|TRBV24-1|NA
CATSDLGGPLAGGTALNEQFF
TGTGCCACCAGTGATTTAGGGGGCCCATTGGCAGGAGGGACAGCTCTTAATGAGCAGTTCTTC
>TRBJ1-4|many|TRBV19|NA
CASSIRGYGTNEKLFF
TGTGCCAGTAGTATAAGGGGGTACGGTACTAATGAAAAACTGTTTTTT
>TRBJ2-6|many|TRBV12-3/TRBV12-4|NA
CASNDRRSGANVLTF
TGTGCCAGCAATGACAGGCGCTCTGGGGCCAACGTCCTGACTTTC
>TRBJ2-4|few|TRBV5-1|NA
CASTPAMDKNIQYF
TGCGCCAGCACACCAGCGATGGACAAAAACATTCAGTACTTC
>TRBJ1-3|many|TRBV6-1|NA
CASREGWSSGNTIYF
TGTGCCAGCAGGGAGGGCTGGAGCTCTGGAAACACCATATATTTT
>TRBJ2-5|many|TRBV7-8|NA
CASSWGRGLETQYF
TGTGCCAGCAGCTGGGGGAGAGGATTGGAGACCCAGTACTTC